The 12 T cell receptor beta chains reported below all come from one sample, sequenced in a study of blood T cell repertoires in COVID-19. Some clones are missing from TCRdb's copy, which holds only in-frame ones; the method was immunoSEQ multiplex PCR. Among 320,000 or so clones listed, approximately 81% were seen once. The sample was PBMCs or T cells enriched from blood (not recorded which). These TCRs come from a woman in her thirties who had been exposed to COVID-19.

The genes are TRBV19 and TRBJ1-1; 8 nucleotides match TRBD1. The CDR3 is made up of 15 amino acids. Losses at the gene ends were 3 bases for V and 5 bases for J; bases not matched to a gene: 8. Germline V gives CDR1 LNHDA, CDR2 SQIVND (reference sequence). The DNA for the CDR3 is TGTGCCAGTAGTATTGACAGGGGATTGAGAACTGAAGCTTTCTTT. It yields the protein CASSIDRGLRTEAFF. The entire variable domain, with the rest obtained from reference TRBV19 and TRBJ1-1, is as follows: DGGITQSPKYLFRKEGQNVTLSCEQNLNHDAMYWYRQDPGQGLRLIYYSQIVNDFQKGDIAEGYSVSREKKESFPLTVTSAQKNPTAFYLCASSIDRGLRTEAFFGQGTRLTVV.

The chain recombines TRBV4-2 with TRBJ1-6, with D possibly being TRBD1 (5 bases). The CDR3 sequence is 16 residues long. Germline V lookup: CDR1 LGHNA, CDR2 YNFKEQ. Trimming cost V 1 base and J 7 bases, with 14 bases left between them. The CDR3 spells CASSQGPRVLNSPLHF. The CDR3 DNA follows: TGTGCCAGCAGCCAAGGGCCCAGGGTCTTGAATTCACCCCTCCACTTT.

The V call is TRBV7-2, the J call TRBJ2-3; 10 bases fit TRBD2. Germline values: CDR1 SGHTA, CDR2 FQGNSA. V trimming: 3 bases; J trimming: 6 bases; junction bases outside the gene matches: 6. This CDR3 has 15 amino acids. This CDR3 is CASSFRSGGADTQYF. Written as DNA, the CDR3 is TGTGCCAGCAGCTTCCGAAGCGGGGGGGCCGATACGCAGTATTTT.

This sequence joins TRBV5-6 and TRBJ2-1; maybe TRBD2 (5 bases). The length of the CDR3 is 14 residues. Between the trimmed V and J ends, which lost 4 bases and 9 bases, there was a span of 17 bases. Germline V CDR1 and CDR2: SGHDT, YYEEEE. The CDR3 sequence: CASSNDPTRAEQFF. CDR3 nucleotide sequence: TGTGCCAGCAGCAACGACCCTACTAGGGCTGAGCAGTTCTTC.

The V and J genes are TRBV7-3 and TRBJ2-7, with 9 bases lining up with TRBD1. The germline CDR1 and CDR2 sequences are SGHTA and FQGTGA. The CDR3 has 15 amino acids. V was clipped by 4 bases and J by 1 base; unmatched bases: 5. CDR3 nucleotides: TGTGCCAGCAGCTCGACGGGACAGGGTTCCTACGAGCAGTACTTC. Protein sequence: CASSSTGQGSYEQYF.

This chain uses TRBV2 with TRBJ2-5; 9 nucleotides line up with TRBD1. CDR1 is SNHLY, CDR2 FYNNEI, per germline. The CDR3 runs 15 residues. V was clipped by 6 bases and J by 4 bases; unmatched bases: 9. The CDR3 loop reads CASRVGQGQGETQYF. CDR3 nucleotide sequence: TGTGCCAGCAGGGTTGGACAGGGGCAGGGAGAGACCCAGTACTTC.

CDR3 sequence: CASTSGQGEGYTF. In DNA, the CDR3 is TGTGCCAGCACCTCGGGACAGGGGGAGGGCTACACCTTC. This chain uses TRBV6-5 with TRBJ1-2, with 11 bases matching TRBD1. The CDR3 runs 13 residues. Germline-derived CDR1 and CDR2 are MNHEY and SVGAGI. V lost 7 bases, J lost 8 bases, and 6 bases stayed unmatched.

The chain is built from TRBV9 and TRBJ2-4, with D perhaps matching TRBD2 (6 bases). The CDR3 sequence is 15 residues long. Germline values: CDR1 SGDLS, CDR2 YYNGEE. The V end lost 0 bases, the J end lost 3 bases, and 10 bases lay between the germline ends. CDR3 bases: TGTGCCAGCAGCGTAGGGGGGGTCGGCAAAAACATTCAGTACTTC. Its protein is CASSVGGVGKNIQYF. The whole variable domain, filled in from reference TRBV9 and TRBJ2-4, reads DSGVTQTPKHLITATGQRVTLRCSPRSGDLSVYWYQQSLDQGLQFLIQYYNGEERAKGNILERFSAQQFPDLHSELNLSSLELGDSALYFCASSVGGVGKNIQYFGAGTRLSVL.

This sequence joins TRBV7-2 and TRBJ2-3, with a weak D call TRBD2 (5 bases). CDR1 is SGHTA and CDR2 is FQGNSA in the germline V gene. This CDR3 comprises 14 residues. The ends were cut back, 4 bases at V and 2 bases at J, with 10 bases in the middle. CDR3 amino acids: CASSSPGLTDTQYF. The CDR3 DNA follows: TGTGCCAGCAGCTCTCCCGGACTCACAGATACGCAGTATTTT.

The rearrangement links TRBV4-2 to TRBJ2-3, with 10 bases fitting TRBD2. CDR3 length: 16 amino acids. V was clipped by 3 bases and J by 8 bases; unmatched bases: 11. In germline, CDR1 is LGHNA, CDR2 YNFKEQ. CDR3 nucleotides: TGTGCCAGCAGCCATCTCGCCAGCGGGGGGGCGAGTACGCAGTATTTT. Translated: CASSHLASGGASTQYF.

The rearrangement uses TRBV11-2 and TRBJ2-7; D may be TRBD2 (7 bases). V was cut by 3 bases and J by 3 bases, with 12 bases left in between. Germline CDR1 SGHAT, CDR2 FQNNGV. This CDR3 region has 14 residues. The CDR3 bases are TGTGCCAGCAGCTTGGGGGGAGGGGGCTACGAGCAGTACTTC. Translated, it gives CASSLGGGGYEQYF.

The table lists this clone with a count of one. The chain links TRBV18 to TRBJ2-1; D call uncertain. CDR3 length: 13 residues. The germline gives CDR1 KGHSH, CDR2 LQKENI. Trimming shortened V by 4 bases and J by 0 bases, and 4 bases separated the two germline ends. CDR3 residues: CASSRDSYNEQFF. DNA for the CDR3: TGTGCCAGCTCACGAGACTCCTACAATGAGCAGTTCTTC.